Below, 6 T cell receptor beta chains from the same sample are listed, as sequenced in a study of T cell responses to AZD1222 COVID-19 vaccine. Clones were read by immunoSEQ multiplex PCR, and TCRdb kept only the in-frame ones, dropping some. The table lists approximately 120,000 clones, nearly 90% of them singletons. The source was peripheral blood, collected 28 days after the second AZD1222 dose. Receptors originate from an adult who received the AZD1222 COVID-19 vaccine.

CDR3 nucleotides: TGTGCCAGCAGCCCAAACGGGGTCTCCTACGAGCAGTACTTC. This sequence encodes CASSPNGVSYEQYF. The rearrangement links TRBV6-5 to TRBJ2-7, with D tentatively TRBD2 (5 bases). Germline lookup yields CDR1 MNHEY and CDR2 SVGAGI. The V gene lost 6 bases and the J gene lost 0 bases, with 12 bases spanning the gap. This CDR3 is built from 14 residues.

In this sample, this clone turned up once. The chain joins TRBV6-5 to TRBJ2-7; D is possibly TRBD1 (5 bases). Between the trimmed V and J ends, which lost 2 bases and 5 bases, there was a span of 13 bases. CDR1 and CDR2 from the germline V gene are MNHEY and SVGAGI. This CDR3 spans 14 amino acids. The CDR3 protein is CASSYGRVDHEQYF. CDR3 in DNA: TGTGCCAGCAGTTACGGCAGGGTGGACCACGAGCAGTACTTC.

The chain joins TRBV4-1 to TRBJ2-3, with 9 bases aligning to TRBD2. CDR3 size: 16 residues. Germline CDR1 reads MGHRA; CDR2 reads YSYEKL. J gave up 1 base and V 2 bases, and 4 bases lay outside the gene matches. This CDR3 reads CASSQRTSDGTDTQYF. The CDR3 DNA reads TGCGCCAGCAGCCAACGGACTAGCGACGGCACAGATACGCAGTATTTT.

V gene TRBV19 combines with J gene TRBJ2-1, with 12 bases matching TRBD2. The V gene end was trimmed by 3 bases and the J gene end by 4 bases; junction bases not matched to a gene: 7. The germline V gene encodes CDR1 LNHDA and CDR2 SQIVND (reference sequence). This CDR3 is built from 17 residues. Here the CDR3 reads CASSMGLAGGLYNEQFF. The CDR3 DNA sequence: TGTGCCAGTAGTATGGGACTAGCGGGTGGACTTTACAATGAGCAGTTCTTC. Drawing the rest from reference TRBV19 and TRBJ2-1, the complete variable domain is DGGITQSPKYLFRKEGQNVTLSCEQNLNHDAMYWYRQDPGQGLRLIYYSQIVNDFQKGDIAEGYSVSREKKESFPLTVTSAQKNPTAFYLCASSMGLAGGLYNEQFFGPGTRLTVL.

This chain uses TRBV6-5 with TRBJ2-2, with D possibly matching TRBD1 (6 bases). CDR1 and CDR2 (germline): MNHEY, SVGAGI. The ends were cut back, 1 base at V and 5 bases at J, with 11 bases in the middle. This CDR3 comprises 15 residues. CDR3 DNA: TGTGCCAGCAGTTACTGGGGGCCGGGTACCGGGGAGCTGTTTTTT. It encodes CASSYWGPGTGELFF.

The CDR3 DNA sequence: TGTGCCAGCAGAACAGACAGTCGCACCGGGGAGCTGTTTTTT. Amino acids: CASRTDSRTGELFF. The genes are TRBV6-5 and TRBJ2-2, with a weak D call TRBD1 (5 bases). This CDR3 has 14 residues. Germline CDR1 reads MNHEY; CDR2 reads SVGAGI. V was shortened by 6 bases and J by 4 bases, with 12 bases between the two germline ends.